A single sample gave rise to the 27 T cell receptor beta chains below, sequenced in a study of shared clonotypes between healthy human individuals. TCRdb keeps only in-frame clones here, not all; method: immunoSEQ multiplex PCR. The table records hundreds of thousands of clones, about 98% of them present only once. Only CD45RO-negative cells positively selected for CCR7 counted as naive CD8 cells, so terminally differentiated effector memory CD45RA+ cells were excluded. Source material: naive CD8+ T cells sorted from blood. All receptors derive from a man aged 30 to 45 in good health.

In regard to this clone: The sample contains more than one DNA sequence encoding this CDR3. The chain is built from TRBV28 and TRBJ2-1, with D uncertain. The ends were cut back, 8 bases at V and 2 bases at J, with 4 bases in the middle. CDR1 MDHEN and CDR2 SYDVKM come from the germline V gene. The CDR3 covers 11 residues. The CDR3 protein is CASGTYNEQFF. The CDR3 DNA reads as TGTGCCAGCGGGACCTACAATGAGCAGTTCTTC.

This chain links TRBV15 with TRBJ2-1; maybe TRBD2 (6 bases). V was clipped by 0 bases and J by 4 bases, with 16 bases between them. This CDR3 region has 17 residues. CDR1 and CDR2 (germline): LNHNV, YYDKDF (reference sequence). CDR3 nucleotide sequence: TGTGCCACCAGCAGAGATCGGGAGCGTGTTGTATACAATGAGCAGTTCTTC. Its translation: CATSRDRERVVYNEQFF.

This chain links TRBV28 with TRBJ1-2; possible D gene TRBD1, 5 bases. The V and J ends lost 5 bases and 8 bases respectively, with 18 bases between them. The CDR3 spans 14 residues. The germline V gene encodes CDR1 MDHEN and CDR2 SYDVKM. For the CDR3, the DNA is TGTGCCAGCAGTCCCTCTTCACTGGGGGACGGCTACACCTTC. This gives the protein CASSPSSLGDGYTF.

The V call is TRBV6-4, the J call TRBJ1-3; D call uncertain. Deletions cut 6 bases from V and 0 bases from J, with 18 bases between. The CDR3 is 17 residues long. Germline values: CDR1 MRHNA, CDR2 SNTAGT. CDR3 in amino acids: CASSRPTRLFSGNTIYF. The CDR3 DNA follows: TGTGCCAGCAGCCGACCGACACGGCTTTTCTCTGGAAACACCATATATTTT.

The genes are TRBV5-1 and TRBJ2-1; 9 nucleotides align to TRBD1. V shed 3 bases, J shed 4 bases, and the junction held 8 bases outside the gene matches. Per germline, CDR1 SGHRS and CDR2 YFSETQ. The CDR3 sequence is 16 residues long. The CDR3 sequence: CASSWEGQGNYNEQFF. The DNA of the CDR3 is TGCGCCAGCAGCTGGGAGGGACAGGGAAATTACAATGAGCAGTTCTTC.

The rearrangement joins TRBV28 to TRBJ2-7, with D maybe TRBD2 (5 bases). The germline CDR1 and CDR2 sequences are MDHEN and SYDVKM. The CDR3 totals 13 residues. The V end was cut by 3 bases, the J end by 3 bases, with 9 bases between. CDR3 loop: CASSFGLNYEQYF. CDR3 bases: TGTGCCAGCAGTTTTGGACTGAACTACGAGCAGTACTTC.

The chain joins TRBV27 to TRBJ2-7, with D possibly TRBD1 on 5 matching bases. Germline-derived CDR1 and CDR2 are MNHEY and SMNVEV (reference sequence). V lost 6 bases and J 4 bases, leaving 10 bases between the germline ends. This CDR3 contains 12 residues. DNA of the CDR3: TGTGCCAGCAGCGATGGGGCTTACGAGCAGTACTTC. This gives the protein CASSDGAYEQYF.

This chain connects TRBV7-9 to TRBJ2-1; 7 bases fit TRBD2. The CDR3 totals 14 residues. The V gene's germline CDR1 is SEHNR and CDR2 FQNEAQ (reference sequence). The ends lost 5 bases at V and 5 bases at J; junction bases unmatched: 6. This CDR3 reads CASSEVAGDNEQFF. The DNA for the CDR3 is TGTGCCAGCAGCGAGGTAGCGGGTGACAATGAGCAGTTCTTC.

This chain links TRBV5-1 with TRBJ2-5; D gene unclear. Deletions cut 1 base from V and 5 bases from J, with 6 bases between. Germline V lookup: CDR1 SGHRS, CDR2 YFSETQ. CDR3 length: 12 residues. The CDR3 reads CASSLHRETQYF. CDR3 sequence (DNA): TGCGCCAGCAGCTTGCATCGGGAGACCCAGTACTTC.

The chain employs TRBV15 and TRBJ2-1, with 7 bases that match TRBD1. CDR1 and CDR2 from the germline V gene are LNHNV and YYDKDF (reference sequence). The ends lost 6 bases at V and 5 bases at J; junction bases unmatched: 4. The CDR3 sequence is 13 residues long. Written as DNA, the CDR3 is TGTGCCACCAGTGAGACAGGGAACAATGAGCAGTTCTTC. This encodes CATSETGNNEQFF.

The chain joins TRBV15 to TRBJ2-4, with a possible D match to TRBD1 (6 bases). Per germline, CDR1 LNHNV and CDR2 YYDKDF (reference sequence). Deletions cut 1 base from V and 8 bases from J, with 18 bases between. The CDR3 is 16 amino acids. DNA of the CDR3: TGTGCCACCAGCAGAGGAGGGGGTTTGGTCATGGACATTCAGTACTTC. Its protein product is CATSRGGGLVMDIQYF.

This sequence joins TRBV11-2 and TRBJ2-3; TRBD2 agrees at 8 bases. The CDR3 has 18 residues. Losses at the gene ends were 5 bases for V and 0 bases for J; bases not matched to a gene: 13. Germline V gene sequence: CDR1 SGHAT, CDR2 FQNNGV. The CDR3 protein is CASSQSALTSGSTDTQYF. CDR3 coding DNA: TGTGCCAGCAGCCAGTCCGCACTAACTAGCGGTAGCACAGATACGCAGTATTTT.

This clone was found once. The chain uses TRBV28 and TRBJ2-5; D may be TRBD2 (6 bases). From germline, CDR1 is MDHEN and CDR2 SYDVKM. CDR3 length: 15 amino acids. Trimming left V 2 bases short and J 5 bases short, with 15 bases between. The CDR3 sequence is CASSLGDFAEETQYF. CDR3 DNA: TGTGCCAGCAGTTTAGGGGACTTCGCGGAGGAGACCCAGTACTTC.

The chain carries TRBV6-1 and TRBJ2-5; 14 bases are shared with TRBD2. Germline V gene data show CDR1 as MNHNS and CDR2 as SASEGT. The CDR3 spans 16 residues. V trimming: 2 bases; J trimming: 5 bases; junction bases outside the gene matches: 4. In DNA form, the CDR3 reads TGTGCCAGCAGTGAACAGGGACTAGCGGGAGCGGAGACCCAGTACTTC. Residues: CASSEQGLAGAETQYF.

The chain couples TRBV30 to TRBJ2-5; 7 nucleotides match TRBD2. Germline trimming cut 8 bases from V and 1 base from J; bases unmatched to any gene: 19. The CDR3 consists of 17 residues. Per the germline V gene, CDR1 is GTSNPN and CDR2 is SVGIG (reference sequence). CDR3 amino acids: CALMSGGGLSTQETQYF. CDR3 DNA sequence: TGTGCCCTGATGTCAGGCGGGGGATTGAGTACCCAAGAGACCCAGTACTTC.

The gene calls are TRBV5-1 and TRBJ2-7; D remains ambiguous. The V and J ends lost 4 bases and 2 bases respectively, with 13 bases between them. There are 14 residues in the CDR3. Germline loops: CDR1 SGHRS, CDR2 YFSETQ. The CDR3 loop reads CASSPDGIPYEQYF. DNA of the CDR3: TGCGCCAGCAGCCCGGATGGCATTCCCTACGAGCAGTACTTC.

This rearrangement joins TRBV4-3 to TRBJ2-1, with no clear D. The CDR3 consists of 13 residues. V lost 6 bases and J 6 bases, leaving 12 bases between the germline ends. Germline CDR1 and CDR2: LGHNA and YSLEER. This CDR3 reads CASSFSSGNEQFF. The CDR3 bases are TGCGCCAGCAGTTTTAGTAGTGGCAATGAGCAGTTCTTC.

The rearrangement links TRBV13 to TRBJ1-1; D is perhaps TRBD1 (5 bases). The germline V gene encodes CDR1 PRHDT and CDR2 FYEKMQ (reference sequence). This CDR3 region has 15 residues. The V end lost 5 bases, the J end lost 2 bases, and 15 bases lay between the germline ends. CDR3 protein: CASSASPRDNTEAFF. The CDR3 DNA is TGTGCCAGCAGCGCAAGCCCCCGGGACAACACTGAAGCTTTCTTT. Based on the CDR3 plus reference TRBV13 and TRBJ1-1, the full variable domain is AAGVIQSPRHLIKEKRETATLKCYPIPRHDTVYWYQQGPGQDPQFLISFYEKMQSDKGSIPDRFSAQQFSDYHSELNMSSLELGDSALYFCASSASPRDNTEAFFGQGTRLTVV.

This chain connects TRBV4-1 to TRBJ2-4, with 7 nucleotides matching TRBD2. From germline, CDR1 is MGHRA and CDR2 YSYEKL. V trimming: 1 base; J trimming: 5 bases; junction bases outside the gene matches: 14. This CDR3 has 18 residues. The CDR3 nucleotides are TGCGCCAGCAGCCAAGCCCTGTTAGCGGGTCAGGCTCAAAACATTCAGTACTTC. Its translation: CASSQALLAGQAQNIQYF.

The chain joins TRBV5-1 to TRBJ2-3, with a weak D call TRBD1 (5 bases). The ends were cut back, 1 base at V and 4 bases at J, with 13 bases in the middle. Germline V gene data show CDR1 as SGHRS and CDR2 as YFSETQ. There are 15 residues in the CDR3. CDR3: CASSLRQGHPDTQYF. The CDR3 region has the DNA TGCGCCAGCAGCTTGAGGCAGGGTCATCCAGATACGCAGTATTTT.

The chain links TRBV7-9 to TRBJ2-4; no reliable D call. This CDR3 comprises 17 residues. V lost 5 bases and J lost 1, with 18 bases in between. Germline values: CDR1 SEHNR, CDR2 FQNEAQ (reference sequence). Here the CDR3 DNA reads TGTGCCAGCAGCCCCCCTTCGGGCGGTAATGCCAAAAACATTCAGTACTTC. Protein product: CASSPPSGGNAKNIQYF.

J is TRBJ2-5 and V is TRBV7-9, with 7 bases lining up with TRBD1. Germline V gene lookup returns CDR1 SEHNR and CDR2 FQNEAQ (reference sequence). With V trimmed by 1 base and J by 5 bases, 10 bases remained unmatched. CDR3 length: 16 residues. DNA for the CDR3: TGTGCCAGCAGCTTAGGCCCGGGACAGAATTGGGAGACCCAGTACTTC. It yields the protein CASSLGPGQNWETQYF.

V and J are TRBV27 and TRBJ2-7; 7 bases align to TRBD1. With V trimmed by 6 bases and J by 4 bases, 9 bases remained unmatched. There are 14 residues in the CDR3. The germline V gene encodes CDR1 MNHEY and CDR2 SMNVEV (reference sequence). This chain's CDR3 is CASRAPTGTYEQYF. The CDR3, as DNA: TGTGCCAGCAGGGCTCCGACAGGGACGTACGAGCAGTACTTC.

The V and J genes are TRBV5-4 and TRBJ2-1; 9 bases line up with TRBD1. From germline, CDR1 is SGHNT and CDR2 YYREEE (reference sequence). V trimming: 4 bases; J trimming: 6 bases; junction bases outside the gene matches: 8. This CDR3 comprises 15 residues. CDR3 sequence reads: CASSIGQGWGNEQFF. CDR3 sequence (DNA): TGTGCCAGCAGCATAGGACAGGGGTGGGGCAATGAGCAGTTCTTC.

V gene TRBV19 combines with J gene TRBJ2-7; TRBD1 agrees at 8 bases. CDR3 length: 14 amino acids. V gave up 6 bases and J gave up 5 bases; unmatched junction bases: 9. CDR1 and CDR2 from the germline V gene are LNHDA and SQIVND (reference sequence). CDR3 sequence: CASSSRDRTDEQYF. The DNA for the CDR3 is TGTGCCAGTAGCAGCCGGGACAGGACGGACGAGCAGTACTTC.

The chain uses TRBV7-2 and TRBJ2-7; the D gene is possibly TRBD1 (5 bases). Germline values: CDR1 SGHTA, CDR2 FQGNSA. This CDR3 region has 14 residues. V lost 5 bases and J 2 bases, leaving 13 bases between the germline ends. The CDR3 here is CASSPTSRAYEQYF. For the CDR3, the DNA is TGTGCCAGCAGCCCCACCAGCAGGGCCTACGAGCAGTACTTC. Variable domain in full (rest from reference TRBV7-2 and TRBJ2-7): GAGVSQSPSNKVTEKGKDVELRCDPISGHTALYWYRQSLGQGLEFLIYFQGNSAPDKSGLPSDRFSAERTGGSVSTLTIQRTQQEDSAVYLCASSPTSRAYEQYFGPGTRLTVT.

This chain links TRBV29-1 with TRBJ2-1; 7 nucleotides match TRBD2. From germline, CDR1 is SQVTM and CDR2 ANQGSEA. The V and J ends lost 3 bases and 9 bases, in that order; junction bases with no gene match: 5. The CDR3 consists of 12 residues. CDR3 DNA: TGCAGCGTTGAGGCTAGCGGTTTTGAGCAGTTCTTC. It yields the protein CSVEASGFEQFF.